A selection of T cell receptor beta chains follows, all from one sample in a study of blood T cell repertoires in COVID-19. Sequencing used immunoSEQ multiplex PCR; TCRdb keeps in-frame clones, though not all of them. The repertoire holds 15,000 to 17,000 clones, with about 86% as singletons. The sequenced sample was peripheral blood. These receptor sequences come from a man in his fifties or sixties with acute or convalescent COVID-19. Each CDR3 is given with its conserved first and last residue. The D gene is left open where the match is weak. Size is omitted from some rows. Given values are once, few, many or a class for expanded clones.

>TRBV6-6|TRBJ2-7|.|.
TGTGCCAGCAGCGGGGGTTACGAGCAGTACTTC
CASSGGYEQYF
>TRBV19|TRBJ1-5|.|.
TGTGCCAGTAGTTCAGACGGGACACTGGATCAGCCCCAGCATTTT
CASSSDGTLDQPQHF
>TRBV24-1|TRBJ2-3|TRBD2|.
TGTGCCACCAGTGATGGCGGGGGGGCCGGGTCAGATACGCAGTATTTT
CATSDGGGAGSDTQYF
>TRBV24-1|TRBJ2-1|TRBD2|.
TGTGCCACCAGTGATCCAACTACGGGAGCGGGGGGGCTAAGAGTGGATGAGCAGTTCTTC
CATSDPTTGAGGLRVDEQFF
>TRBV5-8|TRBJ1-4|.|.
TGTGCCAGCAGCTTGATCTCCGGACATATCGGGGAAAAACTGTTTTTT
CASSLISGHIGEKLFF
>TRBV11-2|TRBJ2-7|.|once
TGTGCCAGCAGCTTGGGCTTTAGCTCCTACGAGCAGTACTTC
CASSLGFSSYEQYF
>TRBV18|TRBJ1-5|.|.
TGTGCCAGCTCACCAGGCAGGGATCAGCCCCAGCATTTT
CASSPGRDQPQHF
>TRBV6-2/TRBV6-3|TRBJ1-1|.|medium-sized
TGTGCCAGCAGTTACGGTCTCAGGAACACTGAAGCTTTCTTT
CASSYGLRNTEAFF
>TRBV5-4|TRBJ2-2|TRBD2|.
TGTGCCAGCAGCCCCGGGACTAGCGGGAACGGGGAGCTGTTTTTT
CASSPGTSGNGELFF
>TRBV11-1|TRBJ2-4|TRBD1|.
TGTGCCAGCAGCTTAGGGAGGTGGGACAGGGGTGACATTCAGTACTTC
CASSLGRWDRGDIQYF
>TRBV5-1|TRBJ1-4|.|.
TGCGCCAGCAGCTTGGCGGACAGCGAAAAACTGTTTTTT
CASSLADSEKLFF
>TRBV21-1|TRBJ2-7|.|.
TGTGCCAGCAGCCTCGAGGGAGAGGCTACCTACGAGCAGTACTTC
CASSLEGEATYEQYF
>TRBV24-1|TRBJ2-2|TRBD2|few
TGTGCCACCAGTGCAGCGGGAACTGCGACCGGGGAGCTGTTTTTT
CATSAAGTATGELFF
>TRBV24-1|TRBJ2-5|.|.
TGTGCCACCAGTCAGGATCTACAAGAGACCCAGTACTTC
CATSQDLQETQYF
>TRBV7-3|TRBJ1-5|TRBD1|few
TGTGCCAGCAGCTTAGAGGCAGGGGGTTGGCCCCAGCATTTT
CASSLEAGGWPQHF
>TRBV19|TRBJ2-1|TRBD2|.
TGTGCCGGCGTTCCAGATGGTCTAGCGGGAAACTTCGCGGGAGGTGAGCAGTTCTTC
CAGVPDGLAGNFAGGEQFF
>TRBV25-1|TRBJ1-2|.|.
TGTGCCAGCAGTGAGGGTTCCAACAGGAATGGCTACACCTTC
CASSEGSNRNGYTF